This paragraph reports one T cell receptor (beta chain). Its antigen remains unidentified. A read error is possible here, since a much larger clone lies one base away. Synthesis of TCR beta cDNA was carried out from about 540 ng total RNA with a constant-region primer. Researchers made the TCR beta libraries by running three nested multiplex PCR rounds with slightly modified ARM-PCR. From the multiplex PCR reads, TCRdb called clonotypes with MiXCR, one entry per CDR3 protein. The sample yields some 180,000 distinct CDR3 sequences, about 60% seen once. The source of the sample is a study of tumor-infiltrating lymphocytes in primary liver carcinoma. Across the whole study: Each of the samples returned roughly 3.65 to 7.13 million productive TCRbeta reads (a yield similar across tissue types).

RNA was extracted from whole blood without cell sorting, alongside germline DNA. Overall study results and limits: Less overlap was seen in tumor-adjacent and tumor-blood pairs than in tumor region pairs. Tumors had a top-250-clone fraction that was significantly higher than blood (p = 0.039). Unsorted bulk sampling ruled out any CD4+ versus CD8+ repertoire comparison.

The receptor comes from a man aged 40-49 years with primary liver carcinoma and hepatitis B virus infection. Sequenced sample: peripheral blood.

The CDR3 DNA sequence: TGTGCCTGCAGCTTAGATCCCGGGACGGCGAATGAGCAGTTCTTC. This translates into CACSLDPGTANEQFF. V and J are TRBV11-2 and TRBJ2-1; D is possibly TRBD1 or TRBD2 (5 bases each). This CDR3 contains 15 residues. Germline lookup yields CDR1 SGHAT and CDR2 FQNNGV.